This is a list of T cell receptor beta chains from one sample in a study of Graves' ophthalmopathy and Graves' hyperthyroidism. TCRdb itself ran the multiplex PCR reads through MiXCR, one entry per CDR3 protein. The profile shows about 1.2 million distinct CDR3 sequences, roughly 35% of them singletons. Input material: peripheral blood or thyroid tissue (not recorded which). The receptor set was obtained from an adult man with Graves' hyperthyroidism. The CDR3 runs from the conserved cysteine through the conserved F or W. A D gene is named only where the DNA matches it firmly. Clone size, where shown, is once, few, many, or a class for clones that have expanded.

clone_size j_call d_call v_call cdr3_aa cdr3_nt
- TRBJ2-5 TRBD2 TRBV20-1 CSADGLGLAEETQYF TGCAGTGCCGACGGACTGGGACTAGCGGAAGAGACCCAGTACTTC
- TRBJ2-7 - TRBV5-1 CASRPRDASSYEQYF TGCGCCAGCAGACCCCGGGACGCAAGCTCCTACGAGCAGTACTTC
- TRBJ1-2 - TRBV19 CASSPQGLGDYGYTF TGTGCCAGTAGTCCCCAGGGGCTGGGGGACTATGGCTACACCTTC
- TRBJ1-3 TRBD1 TRBV7-2 CASGSGQRNTIYF TGTGCCAGCGGCTCGGGACAGCGAAACACCATATATTTT
many TRBJ1-4 - TRBV7-9 CASSLSNTANEKLFF TGTGCCAGCAGCTTATCGAACACGGCTAATGAAAAACTGTTTTTT
few TRBJ1-5 TRBD1 TRBV19 CARRGTGFNQPQHF TGTGCTAGACGCGGGACAGGGTTCAATCAGCCCCAGCATTTT
- TRBJ2-5 - TRBV9 CASSVVSEGEQYF TGTGCCAGCAGCGTAGTTAGCGAGGGGGAGCAGTACTTC
many TRBJ1-2 - TRBV29-1 CSVEAEGMGYGYTF TGCAGCGTTGAAGCGGAGGGAATGGGATATGGCTACACCTTC
- TRBJ2-5 TRBD1 TRBV12-3/TRBV12-4 CASSLLQGVQETQYF TGTGCCAGCAGTTTACTTCAGGGGGTCCAAGAGACCCAGTACTTC
once TRBJ2-7 TRBD1 TRBV29-1 CSIQGEDEQYF TGCAGCATCCAGGGGGAAGACGAGCAGTACTTC
many TRBJ1-5 - TRBV2 CASRATASNQPQHF TGTGCCAGCAGAGCGACTGCGAGCAATCAGCCCCAGCATTTT